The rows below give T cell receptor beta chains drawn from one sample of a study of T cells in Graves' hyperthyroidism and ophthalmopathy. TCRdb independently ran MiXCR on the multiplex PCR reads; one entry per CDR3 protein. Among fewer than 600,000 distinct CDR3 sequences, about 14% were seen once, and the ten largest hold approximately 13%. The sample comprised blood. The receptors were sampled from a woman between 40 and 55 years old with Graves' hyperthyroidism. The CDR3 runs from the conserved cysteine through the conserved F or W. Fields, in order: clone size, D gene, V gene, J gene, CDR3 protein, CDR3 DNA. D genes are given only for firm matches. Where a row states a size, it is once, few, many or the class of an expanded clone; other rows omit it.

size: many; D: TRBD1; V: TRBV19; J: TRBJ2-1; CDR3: CASSRLLQGVEGEQFF; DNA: TGTGCCAGTAGCCGTCTACTACAGGGGGTGGAGGGTGAGCAGTTCTTC
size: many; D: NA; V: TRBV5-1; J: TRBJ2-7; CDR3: CASSLDRDLPYEQYF; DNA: TGCGCCAGCAGCTTGGACCGGGACCTACCGTACGAGCAGTACTTC
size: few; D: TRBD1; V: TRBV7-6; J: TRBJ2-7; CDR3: CASSTLLQGAPYEQYF; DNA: TGTGCCAGCAGCACGCTGCTGCAGGGGGCTCCCTACGAGCAGTACTTC
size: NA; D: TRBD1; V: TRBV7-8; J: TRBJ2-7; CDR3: CASSLLTGGYEQYF; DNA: TGTGCCAGCAGCTTATTGACAGGGGGTTACGAGCAGTACTTC
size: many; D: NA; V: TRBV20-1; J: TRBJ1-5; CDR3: CSASLGVGQPQHF; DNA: TGCAGTGCTAGTTTAGGGGTTGGGCAGCCCCAGCATTTT
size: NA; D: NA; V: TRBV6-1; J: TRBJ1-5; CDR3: CASTKGFSNQPQHF; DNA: TGTGCCAGCACCAAGGGGTTTAGCAATCAGCCCCAGCATTTT
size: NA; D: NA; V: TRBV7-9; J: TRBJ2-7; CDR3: CASSSLLMGYEQYF; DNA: TGTGCCAGCAGCTCCCTGTTGATGGGGTACGAGCAGTACTTC
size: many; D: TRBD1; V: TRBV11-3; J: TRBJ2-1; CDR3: CASSLVGGQGYNEQFF; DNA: TGTGCCAGCAGCTTAGTGGGGGGACAGGGGTACAATGAGCAGTTCTTC
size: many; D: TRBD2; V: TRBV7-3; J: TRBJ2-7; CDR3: CASSFHGLGPYEQYF; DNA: TGTGCCAGCAGCTTCCACGGACTAGGCCCCTACGAGCAGTACTTC
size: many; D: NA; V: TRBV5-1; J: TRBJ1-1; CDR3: CASKGPENAEAFF; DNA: TGCGCCAGCAAAGGACCGGAAAACGCTGAAGCTTTCTTT
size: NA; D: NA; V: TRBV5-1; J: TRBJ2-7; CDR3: CASSFEGAARWEQYF; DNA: TGCGCCAGCAGCTTTGAAGGGGCGGCTAGGTGGGAGCAGTACTTC
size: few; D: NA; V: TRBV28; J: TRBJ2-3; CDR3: CASGWDTDTQYF; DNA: TGTGCCAGCGGGTGGGACACAGATACGCAGTATTTT
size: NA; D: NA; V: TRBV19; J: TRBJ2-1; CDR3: CASSIGTTPGGEQFF; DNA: TGTGCCAGTAGTATAGGGACTACGCCCGGCGGTGAGCAGTTCTTC
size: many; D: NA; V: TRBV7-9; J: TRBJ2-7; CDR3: CASSAVGARAYEQYF; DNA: TGTGCCAGCAGCGCGGTAGGAGCGAGAGCCTACGAGCAGTACTTC
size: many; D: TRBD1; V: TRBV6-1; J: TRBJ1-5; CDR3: CASSEGQGYSNQPQHF; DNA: TGTGCCAGCAGTGAAGGACAGGGGTATAGCAATCAGCCCCAGCATTTT
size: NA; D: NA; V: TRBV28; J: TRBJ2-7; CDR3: CASSEYLTGQSGQYF; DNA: TGTGCCAGCAGTGAATATCTCACAGGGCAATCCGGGCAGTACTTC
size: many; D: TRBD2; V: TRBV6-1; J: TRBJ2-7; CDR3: CASSPRGIGLAGTYEQYF; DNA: TGTGCCAGCAGTCCAAGGGGAATTGGGCTAGCGGGGACCTACGAGCAGTACTTC
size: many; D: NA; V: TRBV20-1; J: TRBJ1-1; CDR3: CSAPRPRDDTEAFF; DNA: TGCAGTGCTCCCCGTCCGCGGGACGACACTGAAGCTTTCTTT
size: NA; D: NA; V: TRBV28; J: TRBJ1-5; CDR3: CASSSLFGRGPWQPQHF; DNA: TGTGCCAGCAGTTCCCTTTTCGGACGGGGACCTTGGCAGCCCCAGCATTTT
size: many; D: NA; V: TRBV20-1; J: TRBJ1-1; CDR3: CSAPDRNTEAFF; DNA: TGCAGTGCTCCGGACAGGAACACTGAAGCTTTCTTT
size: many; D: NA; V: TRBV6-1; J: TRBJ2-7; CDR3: CARGSSPSYEQYF; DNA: TGTGCCAGAGGATCCTCCCCCTCCTACGAGCAGTACTTC
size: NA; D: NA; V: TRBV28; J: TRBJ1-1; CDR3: CAHSRRAGLTEAFF; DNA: TGTGCCCACTCTAGAAGGGCAGGGCTCACTGAAGCTTTCTTT
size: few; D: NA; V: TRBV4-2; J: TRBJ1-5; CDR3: CASSQETGVKNQPQHF; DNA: TGTGCCAGCAGCCAAGAGACGGGTGTGAAAAATCAGCCCCAGCATTTT
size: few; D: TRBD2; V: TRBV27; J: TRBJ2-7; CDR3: CASSLEGLAGRYEQYF; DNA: TGTGCCAGCAGTTTGGAAGGGCTAGCGGGACGGTACGAGCAGTACTTC
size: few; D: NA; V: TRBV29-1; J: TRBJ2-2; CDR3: CSVEVKHTVAGELFF; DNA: TGCAGCGTTGAAGTCAAGCACACCGTGGCCGGGGAGCTGTTTTTT
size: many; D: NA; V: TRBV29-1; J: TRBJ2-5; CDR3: CSGRTGTRGGTQYF; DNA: TGCAGCGGAAGGACAGGGACAAGGGGGGGGACCCAGTACTTC
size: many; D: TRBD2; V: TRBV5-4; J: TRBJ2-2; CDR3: CASSLGTSGNTGELFF; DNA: TGTGCCAGCAGTTTAGGGACTAGCGGGAACACCGGGGAGCTGTTTTTT
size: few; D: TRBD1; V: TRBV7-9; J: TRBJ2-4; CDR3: CASSYEKGQELAKNIQYF; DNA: TGTGCCAGCAGCTACGAAAAGGGACAGGAGCTAGCCAAAAACATTCAGTACTTC
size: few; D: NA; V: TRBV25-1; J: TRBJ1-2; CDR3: CASSGPVGREAGGYTF; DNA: TGTGCCAGCAGTGGTCCCGTCGGCAGGGAAGCGGGCGGCTACACCTTC
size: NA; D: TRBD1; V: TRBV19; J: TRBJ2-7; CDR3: CASSPGQEKVDEQYF; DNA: TGTGCCAGTAGTCCAGGACAGGAAAAGGTGGACGAGCAGTACTTC
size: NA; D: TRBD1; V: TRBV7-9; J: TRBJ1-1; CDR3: CASSLGTGSASEAFF; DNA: TGTGCCAGCAGCTTGGGGACAGGGAGTGCGAGTGAAGCTTTCTTT
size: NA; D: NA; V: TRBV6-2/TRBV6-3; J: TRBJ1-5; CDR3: CASSSPPGAQPQHF; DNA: TGTGCCAGCAGTTCCCCCCCAGGGGCCCAGCCCCAGCATTTT
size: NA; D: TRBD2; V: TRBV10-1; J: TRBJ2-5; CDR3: CASSESGLAGGETQYF; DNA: TGCGCCAGCAGTGAGTCCGGACTAGCGGGAGGAGAGACCCAGTACTTC
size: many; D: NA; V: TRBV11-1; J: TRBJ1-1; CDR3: CASTKTRGGTEAFF; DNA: TGTGCCAGCACCAAAACCCGGGGGGGCACTGAAGCTTTCTTT
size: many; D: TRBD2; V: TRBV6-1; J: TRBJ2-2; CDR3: CASSWRLAELTGELFF; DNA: TGTGCCAGCAGTTGGAGACTAGCGGAGCTAACCGGGGAGCTGTTTTTT
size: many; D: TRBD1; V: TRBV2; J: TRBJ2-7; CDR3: CASSEDRGPAPSSYEQYF; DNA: TGTGCCAGCAGTGAGGACAGGGGGCCTGCCCCTTCCTCCTACGAGCAGTACTTC
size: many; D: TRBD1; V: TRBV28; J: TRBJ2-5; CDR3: CARSRTGGGETQYF; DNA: TGTGCCAGGAGTCGGACAGGGGGCGGTGAGACCCAGTACTTC
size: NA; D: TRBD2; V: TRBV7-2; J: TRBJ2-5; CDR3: CASRLAGGLETQYF; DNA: TGTGCCAGCAGGTTGGCGGGAGGGCTGGAGACCCAGTACTTC
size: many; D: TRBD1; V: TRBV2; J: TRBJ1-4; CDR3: CASSHIRDRGGGTNEKLFF; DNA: TGTGCCAGCAGTCATATCCGGGACAGGGGAGGAGGAACTAATGAAAAACTGTTTTTT
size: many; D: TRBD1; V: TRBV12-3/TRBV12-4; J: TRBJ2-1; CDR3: CASGGGTGDNEQFF; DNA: TGTGCCAGCGGAGGCGGGACAGGGGACAATGAGCAGTTCTTC
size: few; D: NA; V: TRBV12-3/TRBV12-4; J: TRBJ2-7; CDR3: CASSLRDGPRSDEQYF; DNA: TGTGCCAGCAGTTTAAGGGACGGGCCGCGATCAGACGAGCAGTACTTC
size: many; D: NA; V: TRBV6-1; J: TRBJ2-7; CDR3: CASSEEVSEPSEEQYF; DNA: TGTGCCAGCAGTGAAGAGGTGAGTGAGCCCTCTGAGGAGCAGTACTTC
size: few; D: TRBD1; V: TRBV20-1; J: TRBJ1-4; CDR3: CSASPPQGANEKLFF; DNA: TGCAGTGCTAGCCCTCCACAGGGGGCTAATGAAAAACTGTTTTTT
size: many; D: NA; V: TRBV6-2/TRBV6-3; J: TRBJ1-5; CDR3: CASSPTVNQPQHF; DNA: TGTGCCAGCAGCCCGACAGTCAATCAGCCCCAGCATTTT
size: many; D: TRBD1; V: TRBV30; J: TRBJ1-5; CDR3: CAWSVWKHRGGNQPQHF; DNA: TGTGCCTGGAGTGTATGGAAACACAGGGGCGGCAATCAGCCCCAGCATTTT
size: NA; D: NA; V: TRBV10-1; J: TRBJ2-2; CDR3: CASSEASGQNTGELFF; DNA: TGCGCCAGCAGTGAAGCCTCGGGACAGAACACCGGGGAGCTGTTTTTT
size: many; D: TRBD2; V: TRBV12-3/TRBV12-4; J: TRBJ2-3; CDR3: CASSLTSGITDTQYF; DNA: TGTGCCAGCAGCCTTACTAGCGGGATTACAGATACGCAGTATTTT
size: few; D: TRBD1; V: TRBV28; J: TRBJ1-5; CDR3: CASSTTGTGAYSNQPQHF; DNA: TGTGCCAGCAGCACTACCGGGACAGGGGCTTATAGCAATCAGCCCCAGCATTTT
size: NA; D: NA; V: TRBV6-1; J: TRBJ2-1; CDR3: CASNGGDNEQFF; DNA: TGTGCCAGCAATGGGGGTGACAATGAGCAGTTCTTC
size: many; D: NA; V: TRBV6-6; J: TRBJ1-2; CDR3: CASSYSTRGGYTF; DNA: TGTGCCAGCAGTTACTCGACCAGGGGCGGCTACACCTTC
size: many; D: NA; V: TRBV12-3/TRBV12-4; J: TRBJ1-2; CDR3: CASSPRISSGYTF; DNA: TGTGCCAGCAGTCCGAGGATCAGTAGCGGCTACACCTTC